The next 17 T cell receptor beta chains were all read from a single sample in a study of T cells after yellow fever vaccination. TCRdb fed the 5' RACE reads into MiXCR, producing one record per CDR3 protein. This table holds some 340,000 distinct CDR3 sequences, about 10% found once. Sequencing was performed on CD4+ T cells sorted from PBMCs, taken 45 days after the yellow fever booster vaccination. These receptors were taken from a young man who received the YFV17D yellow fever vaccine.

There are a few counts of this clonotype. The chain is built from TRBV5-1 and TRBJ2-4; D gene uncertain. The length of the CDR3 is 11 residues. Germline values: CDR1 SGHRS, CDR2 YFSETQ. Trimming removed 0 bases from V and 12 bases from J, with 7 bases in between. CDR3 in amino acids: CASSLGPHQYF. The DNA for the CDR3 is TGCGCCAGCAGCTTGGGACCTCATCAGTACTTC.

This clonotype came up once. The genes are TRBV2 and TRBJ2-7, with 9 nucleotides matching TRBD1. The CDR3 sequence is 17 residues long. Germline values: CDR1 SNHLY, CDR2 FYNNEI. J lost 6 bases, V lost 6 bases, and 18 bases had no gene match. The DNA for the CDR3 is TGTGCCAGCAGGCCCCTACGGACAGGGGATATCGGTCGCGAGCAGTACTTC. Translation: CASRPLRTGDIGREQYF.

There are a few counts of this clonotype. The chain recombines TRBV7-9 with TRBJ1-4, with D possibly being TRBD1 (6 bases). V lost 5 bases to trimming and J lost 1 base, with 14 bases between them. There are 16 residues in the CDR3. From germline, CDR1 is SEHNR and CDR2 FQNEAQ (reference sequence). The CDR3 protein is CASSPYPQGTNEKLFF. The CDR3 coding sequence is TGTGCCAGCAGCCCTTATCCACAGGGAACTAATGAAAAACTGTTTTTT.

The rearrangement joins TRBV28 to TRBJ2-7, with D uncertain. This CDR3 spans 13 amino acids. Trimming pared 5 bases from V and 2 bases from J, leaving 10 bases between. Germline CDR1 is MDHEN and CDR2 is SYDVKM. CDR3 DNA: TGTGCCAGCAGTAGTGGGCTTACCTACGAGCAGTACGTC. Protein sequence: CASSSGLTYEQYV.

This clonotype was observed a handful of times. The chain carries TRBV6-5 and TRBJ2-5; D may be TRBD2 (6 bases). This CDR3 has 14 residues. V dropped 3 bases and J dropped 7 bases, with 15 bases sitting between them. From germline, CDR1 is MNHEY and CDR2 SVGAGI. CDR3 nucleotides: TGTGCCAGCAGTTATGCGCAGCGGAGGGGGACCCAGTACTTC. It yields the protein CASSYAQRRGTQYF.

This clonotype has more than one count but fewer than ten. The CDR3 DNA is TGTGCCAGCAGGGATACGGGCGGAAACACCATATATTTT. As protein: CASRDTGGNTIYF. This chain uses TRBV12-3 or TRBV12-4 with TRBJ1-3; no reliable D call. CDR3 length: 13 residues. V shed 6 bases and J shed 4 bases, with 10 bases lying between them.

The CDR3: CASRKQGTQPQHF. CDR3 DNA sequence: TGTGCCAGCAGAAAACAGGGTACACAGCCCCAGCATTTT. The rearrangement joins TRBV12-3 or TRBV12-4 to TRBJ1-5; possible D gene TRBD1, 6 bases. V lost 6 bases and J lost 7, with 13 bases in between. The CDR3 sequence is 13 residues long.

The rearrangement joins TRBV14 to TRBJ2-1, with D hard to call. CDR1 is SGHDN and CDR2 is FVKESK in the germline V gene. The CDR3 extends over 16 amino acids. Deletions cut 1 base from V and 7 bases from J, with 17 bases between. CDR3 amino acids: CASSQVPVWVRNEQFF. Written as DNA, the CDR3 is TGTGCCAGCAGCCAAGTCCCGGTCTGGGTGAGGAATGAGCAGTTCTTC.

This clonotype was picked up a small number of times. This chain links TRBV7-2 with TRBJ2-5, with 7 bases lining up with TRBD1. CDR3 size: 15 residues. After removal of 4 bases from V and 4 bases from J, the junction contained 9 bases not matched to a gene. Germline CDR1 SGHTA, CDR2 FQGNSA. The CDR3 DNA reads TGTGCCAGCAGCTCGACAGGGTCGAAGGGAGAGACCCAGTACTTC. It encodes CASSSTGSKGETQYF.

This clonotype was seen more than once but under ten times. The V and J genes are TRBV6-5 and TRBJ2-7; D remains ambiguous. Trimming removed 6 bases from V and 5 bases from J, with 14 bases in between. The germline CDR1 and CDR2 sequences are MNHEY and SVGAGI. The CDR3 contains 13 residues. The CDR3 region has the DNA TGTGCCAGCAGCCTAGAAGAATACCACGAGCAGTACTTC. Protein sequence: CASSLEEYHEQYF.

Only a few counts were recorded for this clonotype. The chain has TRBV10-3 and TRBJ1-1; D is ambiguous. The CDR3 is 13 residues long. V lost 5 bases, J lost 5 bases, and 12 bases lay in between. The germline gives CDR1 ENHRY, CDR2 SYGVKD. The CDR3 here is CAISSSEDTEAFF. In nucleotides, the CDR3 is TGTGCCATCAGTTCCTCAGAGGATACTGAAGCTTTCTTT.

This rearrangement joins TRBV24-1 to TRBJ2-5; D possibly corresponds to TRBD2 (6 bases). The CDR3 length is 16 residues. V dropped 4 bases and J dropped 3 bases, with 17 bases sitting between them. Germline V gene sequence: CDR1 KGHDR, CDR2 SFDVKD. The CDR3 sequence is CATSDPGLFPEETQYF. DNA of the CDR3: TGTGCCACCAGTGACCCGGGACTGTTCCCCGAAGAGACCCAGTACTTC.

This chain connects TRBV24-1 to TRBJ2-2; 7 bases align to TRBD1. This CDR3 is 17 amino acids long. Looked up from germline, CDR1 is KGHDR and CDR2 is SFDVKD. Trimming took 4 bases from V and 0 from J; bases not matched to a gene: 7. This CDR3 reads CATSELGTAANTGELFF. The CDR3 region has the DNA TGTGCCACCAGTGAACTAGGGACAGCTGCGAACACCGGGGAGCTGTTTTTT.

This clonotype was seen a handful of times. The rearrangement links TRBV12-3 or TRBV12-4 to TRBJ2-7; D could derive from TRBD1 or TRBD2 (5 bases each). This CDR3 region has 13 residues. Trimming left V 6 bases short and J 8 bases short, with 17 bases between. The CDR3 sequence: CASRIGTVSKQYF. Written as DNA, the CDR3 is TGTGCCAGCAGAATTGGGACGGTTAGTAAGCAGTACTTC.

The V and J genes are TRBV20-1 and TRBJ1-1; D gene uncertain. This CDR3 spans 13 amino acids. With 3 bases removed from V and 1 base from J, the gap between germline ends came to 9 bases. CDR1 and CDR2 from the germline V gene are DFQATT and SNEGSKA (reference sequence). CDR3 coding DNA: TGCAGTGCTAGTAAGGCGACGAACACTGAAGCTTTCTTT. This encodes CSASKATNTEAFF.

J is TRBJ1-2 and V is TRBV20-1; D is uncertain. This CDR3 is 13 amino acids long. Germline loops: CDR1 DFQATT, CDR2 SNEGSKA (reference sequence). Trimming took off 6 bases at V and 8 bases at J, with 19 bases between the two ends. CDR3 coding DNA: TGCAGTGCCACTACCCCAAGGGCCGGCGGCTACACCTTC. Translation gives CSATTPRAGGYTF.

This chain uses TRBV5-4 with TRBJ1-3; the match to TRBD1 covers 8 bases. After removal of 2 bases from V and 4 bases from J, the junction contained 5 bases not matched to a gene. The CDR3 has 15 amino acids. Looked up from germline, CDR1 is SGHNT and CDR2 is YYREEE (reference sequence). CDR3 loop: CASSFRGQGGNTIYF. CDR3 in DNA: TGTGCCAGCAGCTTCAGGGGGCAAGGCGGAAACACCATATATTTT.